This record covers a single TCR beta chain. It has no known antigen specificity. One base away there is no much larger clone; base qualities are not given. This specimen comes from a study of blood T cell repertoires in COVID-19 (dated by TCRdb to the early 2020s). As for the study more broadly: Samples from collaborators originated in the United States, Italy and Spain and spanned both the acute and convalescent phases of COVID-19. The repertoires were made available in a free public database intended to serve as a resource for research on the immune response to SARS-CoV-2. Deeply sampled blood TCRbeta repertoires from subjects exposed to, actively infected with, or recovered from COVID-19 were included in the dataset. The prospective study material was composed of cDNA or gDNA derived from T cells, B-cell-depleted T cells, or PBMCs. The sample metadata nearly always contained a de-identified subject ID, COVID-19 status, age in years and sex. Where HLA class I and class II types were available, the types were taken from metadata supplied by the sample provider, not from assay-based typing. The samples were drawn from two sources: the first 160 participants of the ongoing ImmuneRACE study, and over 1,000 subjects contributed by 6 global collaborators. Paper-wide results and their limitations: How much clinical and demographic metadata was included differed by source and by participant, and the metadata was provided uncurated.

Participants in the prospective study were aged roughly 18 to 100 years, lived in over 20 United States geographic areas, and enrolled through a virtual design. In the prospective study, cohorts were assigned on the basis of participant-reported clinical history obtained from a screening survey and a study questionnaire. ImmuneRACE Cohort 3 recovered participants were defined by two consecutive negative NP/OP PCR tests, healthcare professional clearance, or symptom resolution. Each participant in the prospective study had whole blood, serum and a nasopharyngeal or oropharyngeal swab collected by mobile phlebotomists. Additional blood draws and questionnaires over an approximately 2-month period could optionally be provided by prospective study participants. Blood samples from the prospective study were shipped frozen or at room temperature prior to DNA extraction. The germline V gene supplies CDR1 SGHAT and CDR2 FQNNGV. Trimming costs V 2 bases and J 7 bases, and their ends lie 11 bases apart. The CDR3 holds 13 amino acids from the cysteine to the phenylalanine. The only DNA kept is the CDR3, 39 bases in frame from the first base.

TCRbeta CDR3 regions were amplified from genomic DNA by means of the immunoSEQ Assay, a bias-controlled multiplex PCR. The paper's data handling went like this. The number of nucleated cells in each sample was estimated from the amplification of reference gene primers within the assay. To quantify the absolute abundance of each unique TCRbeta CDR3 rearrangement, sequence reads were collapsed and filtered. Productive Simpson clonality was computed per sample as the square root of Simpson's diversity index over productive rearrangements. The table comes from immuneACCESS by way of TCRdb, which keeps in-frame sequences with V and J called. Part of the clones is missing from these tables; in studies checked, under half for an unresolved V gene and the rest for unknown reasons. The V and J calls and clone size are taken from that table; D and trimming were inferred from the DNA. In all, the sample holds approximately 270,000 clones, and 75% to 90% of those were seen once. Clones ranked in the top ten supply approximately 1.9% of the sample.

The clonotype originates from a woman aged 50 to 60 who had recovered from COVID-19. Recombination linked TRBV11-2 to TRBJ2-5; the D gene identity is not certain. The specimen sequenced was PBMCs or T cells enriched from blood (not recorded which). CDR3 loop: CASSLFLRSTQYF. The sequenced DNA is TGTGCCAGCAGCTTATTCTTGCGGTCGACCCAGTACTTC.